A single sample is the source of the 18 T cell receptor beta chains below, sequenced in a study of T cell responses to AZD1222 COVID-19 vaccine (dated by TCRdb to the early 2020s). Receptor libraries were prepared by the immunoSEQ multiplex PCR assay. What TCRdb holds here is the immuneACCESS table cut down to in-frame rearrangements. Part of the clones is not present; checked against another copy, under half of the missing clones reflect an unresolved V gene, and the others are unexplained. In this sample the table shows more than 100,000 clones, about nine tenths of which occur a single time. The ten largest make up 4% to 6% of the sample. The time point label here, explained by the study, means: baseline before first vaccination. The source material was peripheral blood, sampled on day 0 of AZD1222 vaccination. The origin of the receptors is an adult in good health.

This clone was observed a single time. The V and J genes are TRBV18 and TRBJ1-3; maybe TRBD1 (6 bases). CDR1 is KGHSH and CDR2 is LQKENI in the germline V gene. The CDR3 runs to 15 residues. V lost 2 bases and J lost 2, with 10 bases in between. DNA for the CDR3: TGTGCCAGCTCACCATCCACAGGGCCTGGAAACACCATATATTTT. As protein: CASSPSTGPGNTIYF.

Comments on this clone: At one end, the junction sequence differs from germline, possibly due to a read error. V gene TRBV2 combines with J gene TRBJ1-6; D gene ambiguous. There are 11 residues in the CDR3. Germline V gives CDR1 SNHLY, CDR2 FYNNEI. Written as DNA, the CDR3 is TGTGCCAGCAGGGAAGATTCACCCCTCCACTTT. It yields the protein CASREDSPLHF.

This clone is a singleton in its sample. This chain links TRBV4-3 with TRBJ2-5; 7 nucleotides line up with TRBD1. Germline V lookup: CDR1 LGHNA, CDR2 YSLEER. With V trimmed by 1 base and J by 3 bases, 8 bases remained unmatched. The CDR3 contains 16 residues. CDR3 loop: CASSQGRDSEKETQYF. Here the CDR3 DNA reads TGCGCCAGCAGCCAAGGCCGGGACAGTGAAAAAGAGACCCAGTACTTC.

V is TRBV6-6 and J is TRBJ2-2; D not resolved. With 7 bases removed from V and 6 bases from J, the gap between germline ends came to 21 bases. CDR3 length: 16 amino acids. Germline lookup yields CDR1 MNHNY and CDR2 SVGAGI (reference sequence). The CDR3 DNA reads TGTGCCAGCAACCCCACCTTGACCCTAGGCCCCGGGGAGCTGTTTTTT. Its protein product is CASNPTLTLGPGELFF.

In nucleotides, the CDR3 is TGCGCCAGCAGCCAAGACGCAGGGGGCGGCTACGAGCAGTACTTC. Its translation is CASSQDAGGGYEQYF. V and J are TRBV4-1 and TRBJ2-7; 8 nucleotides match TRBD1. The V gene end was trimmed by 0 bases and the J gene end by 3 bases; junction bases not matched to a gene: 4. Germline lookup yields CDR1 MGHRA and CDR2 YSYEKL. The CDR3 contains 15 residues.

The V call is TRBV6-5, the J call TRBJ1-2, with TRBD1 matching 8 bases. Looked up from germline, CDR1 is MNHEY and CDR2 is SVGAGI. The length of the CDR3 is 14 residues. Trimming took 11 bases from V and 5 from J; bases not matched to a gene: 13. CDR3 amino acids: CAGSYGQGDYGYTF. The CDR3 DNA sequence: TGTGCCGGATCCTACGGACAGGGTGATTATGGCTACACCTTC.

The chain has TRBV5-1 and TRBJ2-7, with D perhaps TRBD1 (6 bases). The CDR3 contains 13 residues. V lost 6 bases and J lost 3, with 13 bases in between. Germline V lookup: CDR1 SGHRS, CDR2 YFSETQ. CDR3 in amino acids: CASTPPGHYEQYF. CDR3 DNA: TGCGCCAGCACCCCGCCGGGACACTACGAGCAGTACTTC.

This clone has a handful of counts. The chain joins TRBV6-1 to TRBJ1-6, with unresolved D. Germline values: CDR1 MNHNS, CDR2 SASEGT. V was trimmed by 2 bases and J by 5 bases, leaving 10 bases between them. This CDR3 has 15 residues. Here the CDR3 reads CASSEFGQNNSPLHF. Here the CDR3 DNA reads TGTGCCAGCAGTGAATTCGGCCAGAATAATTCACCCCTCCACTTT.

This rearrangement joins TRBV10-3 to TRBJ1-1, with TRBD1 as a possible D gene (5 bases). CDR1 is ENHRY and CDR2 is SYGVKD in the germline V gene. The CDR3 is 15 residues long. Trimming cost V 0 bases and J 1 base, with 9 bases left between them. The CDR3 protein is CAISESYRQNTEAFF. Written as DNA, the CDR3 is TGTGCCATCAGTGAGTCATACAGGCAGAACACTGAAGCTTTCTTT.

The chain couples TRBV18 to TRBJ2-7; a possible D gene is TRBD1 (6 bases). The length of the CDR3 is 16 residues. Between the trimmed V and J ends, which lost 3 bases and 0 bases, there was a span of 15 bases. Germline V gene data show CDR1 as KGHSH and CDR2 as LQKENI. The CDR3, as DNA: TGTGCCAGCTCACCCCAAGATATAGGGGGCTCCTACGAGCAGTACTTC. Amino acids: CASSPQDIGGSYEQYF.

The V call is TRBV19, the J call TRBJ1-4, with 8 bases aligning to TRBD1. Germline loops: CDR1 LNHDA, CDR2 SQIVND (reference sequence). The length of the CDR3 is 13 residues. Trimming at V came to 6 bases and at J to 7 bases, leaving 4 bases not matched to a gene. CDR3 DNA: TGTGCCAGTAGAGACAGGGGTCGTGAAAAACTGTTTTTT. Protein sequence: CASRDRGREKLFF.

As DNA, the CDR3 is TGTGCCAGCAGCCCCGGCTGGGGGACGGAATATGGCTACACCTTC. Translated, it gives CASSPGWGTEYGYTF. The chain recombines TRBV7-9 with TRBJ1-2; weak D call: TRBD1 (5 bases). Between the trimmed V and J ends, which lost 5 bases and 5 bases, there was a span of 18 bases. Germline loops: CDR1 SEHNR, CDR2 FQNEAQ (reference sequence). This CDR3 spans 15 amino acids.

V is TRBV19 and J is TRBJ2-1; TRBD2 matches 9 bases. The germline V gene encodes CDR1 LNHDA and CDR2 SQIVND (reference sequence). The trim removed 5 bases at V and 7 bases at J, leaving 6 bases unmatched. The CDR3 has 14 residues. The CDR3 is CASSAGTSFNEQFF. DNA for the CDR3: TGTGCCAGTAGTGCCGGGACTAGCTTTAATGAGCAGTTCTTC.

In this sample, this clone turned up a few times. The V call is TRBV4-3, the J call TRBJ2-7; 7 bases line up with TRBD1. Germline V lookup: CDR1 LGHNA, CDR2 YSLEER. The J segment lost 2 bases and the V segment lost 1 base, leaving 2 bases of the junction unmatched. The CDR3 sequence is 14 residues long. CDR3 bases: TGCGCCAGCAGCCAAGTACAGGGGCCCTACGAGCAGTACTTC. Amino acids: CASSQVQGPYEQYF.

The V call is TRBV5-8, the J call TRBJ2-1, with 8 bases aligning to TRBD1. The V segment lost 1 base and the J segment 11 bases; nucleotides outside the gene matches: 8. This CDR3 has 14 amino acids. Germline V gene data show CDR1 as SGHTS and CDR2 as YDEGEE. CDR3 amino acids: CASSLLTGTGKQFF. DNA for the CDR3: TGTGCCAGCAGCTTGCTTACCGGGACAGGAAAGCAGTTCTTC.

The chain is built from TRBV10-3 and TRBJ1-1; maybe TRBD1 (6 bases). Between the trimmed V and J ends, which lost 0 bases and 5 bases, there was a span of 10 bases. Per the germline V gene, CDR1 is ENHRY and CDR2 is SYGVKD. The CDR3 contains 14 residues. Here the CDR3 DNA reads TGTGCCATCAGTGAGTCACCAGGGGTGACTGAAGCTTTCTTT. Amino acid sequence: CAISESPGVTEAFF.

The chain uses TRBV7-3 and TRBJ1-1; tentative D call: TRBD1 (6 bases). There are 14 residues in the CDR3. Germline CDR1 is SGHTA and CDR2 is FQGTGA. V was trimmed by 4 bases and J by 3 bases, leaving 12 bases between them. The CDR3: CASSSRPGDTEAFF. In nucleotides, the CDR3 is TGTGCCAGCAGCTCTCGTCCAGGGGACACTGAAGCTTTCTTT.

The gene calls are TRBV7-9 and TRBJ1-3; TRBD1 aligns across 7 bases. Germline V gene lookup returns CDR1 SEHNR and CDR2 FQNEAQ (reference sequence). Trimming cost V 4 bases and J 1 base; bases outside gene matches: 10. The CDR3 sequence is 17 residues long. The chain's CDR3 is CASSSTEGTVSGNTIYF. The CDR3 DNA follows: TGTGCCAGCAGCTCCACGGAGGGGACAGTTTCTGGAAACACCATATATTTT.